This TCR beta chain was identified in a study of CD8 T cells in ankylosing spondylitis. A single record per CDR3 protein comes from TCRdb applying MiXCR to the 5' RACE reads. The sample includes hundreds of thousands of distinct CDR3 sequences, roughly 26% of them seen just once. This clonotype was seen only a few times. What it binds is not known. General study points: Some motif variants had been reported before (in reactive arthritis synovial fluid and blood). What appeared characteristic of ankylosing spondylitis blood was a TCR beta motif of 7 or 8 highly homologous variants.

There are 14 residues in the CDR3. V was cut by 4 bases and J by 9 bases, with 16 bases left in between. Sequences were obtained from blood, either unsorted or a sorted T cell fraction (not recorded which). The sequence came from a male donor with ankylosing spondylitis. This chain connects TRBV12-3 or TRBV12-4 to TRBJ2-1; D remains ambiguous. In DNA form, the CDR3 reads TGTGCCAGCAGTTCCTCCCCGTCCGTGGGTGAGCAGTTCTTC. Its protein is CASSSSPSVGEQFF.